This T cell receptor (beta chain) was recovered during a study of T-cell reconstitution after alpha-beta-depleted transplantation in children. This clonotype has at least ten counts. During its preparation, the TCRbeta library received unique molecular identifiers. One entry per CDR3 protein results from TCRdb running MiXCR on the PCR reads. The sample contains hundreds of thousands of distinct CDR3 sequences, about 9.5% of which appear only once. The CDR3 consists of 14 residues. Deletions cut 1 base from V and 7 bases from J, with 8 bases between. Germline V gene sequence: CDR1 SGHTA, CDR2 FQGNSA. The starting material was PBMCs from the stem cell graft donor, obtained from the stem cell graft. The gene calls are TRBV7-2 and TRBJ1-6, with D unclear. The clonotype was recovered from a human donor who donated a stem cell graft to a child with acute lymphoblastic leukemia. This CDR3 reads CASSLVAGNSPLHF. CDR3 sequence (DNA): TGTGCCAGCAGCTTAGTTGCGGGGAATTCACCCCTCCACTTT. The full variable domain, completed using reference TRBV7-2 and TRBJ1-6, is GAGVSQSPSNKVTEKGKDVELRCDPISGHTALYWYRQSLGQGLEFLIYFQGNSAPDKSGLPSDRFSAERTGGSVSTLTIQRTQQEDSAVYLCASSLVAGNSPLHFGNGTRLTVT.